The source of this T cell receptor (beta chain) is a study of blood T cell repertoires in COVID-19. Looking at the study overall: Researchers got acute and convalescent COVID-19 samples from the United States, Italy and Spain. Nucleic acid was either cDNA or gDNA, and it came from T cells, B-cell-depleted T cells, or PBMCs.

How the authors handled the data: Amplified reference gene primers provided the basis for estimating nucleated cell counts. The data were produced by immunoSEQ multiplex PCR, yet TCRdb's version contains in-frame clones alone and is incomplete. V and J calls and clone size come straight from that table; D and trimming were deduced from the DNA. The sample contains around 140,000 clones, approximately 89% of which appear only once. Per the germline V gene, CDR1 is SGHKS and CDR2 is YYEKEE (reference sequence). V gave up 0 bases and J gave up 0 bases, with 15 bases separating them. This CDR3 region has 17 residues.

The chain uses TRBV5-5 and TRBJ2-5, with D perhaps matching TRBD2 (6 bases). The receptor's source is a human donor in a cohort sampled during active COVID-19. Source material: peripheral blood. CDR3: CASSLGSGGVYQETQYF. The CDR3 nucleotides are TGTGCCAGCAGCTTGGGCAGTGGAGGGGTTTACCAAGAGACCCAGTACTTC.